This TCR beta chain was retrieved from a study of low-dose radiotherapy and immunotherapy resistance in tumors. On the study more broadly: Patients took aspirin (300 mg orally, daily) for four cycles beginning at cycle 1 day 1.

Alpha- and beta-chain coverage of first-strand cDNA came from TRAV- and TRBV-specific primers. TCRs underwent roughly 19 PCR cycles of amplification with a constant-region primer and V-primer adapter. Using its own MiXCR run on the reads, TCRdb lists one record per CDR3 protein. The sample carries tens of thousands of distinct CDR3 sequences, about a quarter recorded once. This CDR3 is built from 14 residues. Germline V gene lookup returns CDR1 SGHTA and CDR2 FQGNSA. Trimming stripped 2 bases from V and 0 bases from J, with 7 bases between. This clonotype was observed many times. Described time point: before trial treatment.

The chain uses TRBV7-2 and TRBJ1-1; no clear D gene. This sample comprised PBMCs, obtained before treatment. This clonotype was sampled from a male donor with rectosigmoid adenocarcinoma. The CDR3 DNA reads TGTGCCAGCAGCTTATTCGGTATGAACACTGAAGCTTTCTTT. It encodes CASSLFGMNTEAFF. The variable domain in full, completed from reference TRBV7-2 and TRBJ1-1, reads GAGVSQSPSNKVTEKGKDVELRCDPISGHTALYWYRQSLGQGLEFLIYFQGNSAPDKSGLPSDRFSAERTGGSVSTLTIQRTQQEDSAVYLCASSLFGMNTEAFFGQGTRLTVV.